This T cell receptor (beta chain) was sequenced during a study of chemoradiotherapy in HPV16-positive cancers. In this sample, this clone turned up once. Method: immunoSEQ multiplex PCR; TCRdb's copy keeps in-frame clones and lacks some. The data contain a few thousand clones, 77% of them singletons. The CDR3 sequence is 14 residues long. After removal of 1 base from V and 5 bases from J, the junction contained 6 bases not matched to a gene. CDR1 and CDR2 from the germline V gene are GTSNPN and SVGIG (reference sequence). This clonotype was obtained from a human donor with HPV-associated anogenital cancer. The chain links TRBV30 to TRBJ2-5; 8 nucleotides align to TRBD2. The sample was acquired from a patient who underwent chemoradiotherapy. The CDR3 loop reads CAWSGGLGTETQYF. The CDR3 region has the DNA TGTGCCTGGAGTGGGGGACTAGGGACGGAGACCCAGTACTTC.